The 22 T cell receptor beta chains below were found in one sample sequenced in a study of T-cell reconstitution after alpha-beta-depleted transplantation in children. As it was prepared, the TCRbeta library received unique molecular identifiers. TCRdb reprocessed the PCR reads via MiXCR and lists one record per CDR3 protein. This sample has 250,000 to 400,000 distinct CDR3 sequences, with around 25% found just once. Material: PBMCs, mostly from graft donor cells, obtained 180 days after TCRalphabeta/CD19-depleted stem cell transplant. The receptors were sampled from a male patient between 10 and 17 years old who had a stem cell transplant for acute lymphoblastic leukemia, so the T cells may come from the graft donor.

A few counts support this clonotype. V and J are TRBV6-6 and TRBJ1-3; no clear D. Germline V lookup: CDR1 MNHNY, CDR2 SVGAGI (reference sequence). V lost 2 bases to trimming and J lost 4 bases, with 0 bases between them. CDR3 size: 11 residues. The CDR3 DNA reads TGTGCCAGCAGTTACGGAAACACCATATATTTT. It encodes CASSYGNTIYF.

Only a few counts were recorded for this clonotype. The chain links TRBV7-9 to TRBJ1-5; D is undetermined. From germline, CDR1 is SEHNR and CDR2 FQNEAQ (reference sequence). The V end lost 8 bases, the J end lost 0 bases, and 5 bases lay between the germline ends. The CDR3 is 12 amino acids. The CDR3 here is CASCYSNQPQHF. CDR3 nucleotides: TGTGCCAGCTGTTATAGCAATCAGCCCCAGCATTTT.

This clonotype has more than one count but fewer than ten. CDR3 coding DNA: TGTGCCAGCAGTTTAGGGCGAAGGAGTTCCTACGAGCAGTACTTC. This codes for CASSLGRRSSYEQYF. V is TRBV27 and J is TRBJ2-7, with D unclear. Germline-derived CDR1 and CDR2 are MNHEY and SMNVEV (reference sequence). The ends were cut back, 2 bases at V and 1 base at J, with 12 bases in the middle. The CDR3 runs 15 residues.

The table lists this clonotype with many counts. J is TRBJ2-3 and V is TRBV29-1, with TRBD2 as a possible D gene (6 bases). Per the germline V gene, CDR1 is SQVTM and CDR2 is ANQGSEA. Trimming removed 4 bases from V and 8 bases from J, with 19 bases in between. CDR3 length: 14 residues. DNA for the CDR3: TGCAGCGTTGCTCATGCCGGGAAGGAGGGTACGCAGTATTTT. It codes for CSVAHAGKEGTQYF.

J is TRBJ2-5 and V is TRBV20-1; no clear D gene. The CDR3 runs 12 residues. Between the trimmed V and J ends, which lost 2 bases and 2 bases, there was a span of 6 bases. Germline V CDR1 and CDR2: DFQATT, SNEGSKA (reference sequence). The CDR3 region has the DNA TGCAGTGCTAGAAGGAGTCAAGAGACCCAGTACTTC. Its protein product is CSARRSQETQYF.

This clonotype was seen more than once but under ten times. The chain is built from TRBV20-1 and TRBJ2-7; TRBD2 matches at 9 bases. V lost 0 bases, J lost 3 bases, and 6 bases stayed unmatched. The CDR3 runs 15 residues. Per the germline V gene, CDR1 is DFQATT and CDR2 is SNEGSKA (reference sequence). This CDR3 reads CSAREPASGVYEQYF. The CDR3 nucleotides are TGCAGTGCTAGAGAGCCGGCTAGCGGGGTCTACGAGCAGTACTTC.

The chain combines TRBV20-1 with TRBJ1-2; no reliable D call. V was clipped by 7 bases and J by 3 bases, with 12 bases between them. Per the germline V gene, CDR1 is DFQATT and CDR2 is SNEGSKA (reference sequence). The length of the CDR3 is 12 residues. The CDR3 DNA sequence: TGCAGTGGTAGCCCGAGGGACTATGGCTACACCTTC. This sequence encodes CSGSPRDYGYTF.

This clonotype appeared a few times. DNA for the CDR3: TGTGCCAGCAGCGCCCCAGGAGACTTTCTCGCGAACACCGGGGAGCTGTTTTTT. This translates into CASSAPGDFLANTGELFF. The J gene is TRBJ2-2, the V gene TRBV5-6, with D uncertain. V dropped 4 bases and J dropped 0 bases, with 19 bases sitting between them. This CDR3 is 18 amino acids long. Germline values: CDR1 SGHDT, CDR2 YYEEEE. Combining the CDR3 with reference TRBV5-6 and TRBJ2-2 gives the whole variable domain DAGVTQSPTHLIKTRGQQVTLRCSPKSGHDTVSWYQQALGQGPQFIFQYYEEEERQRGNFPDRFSGHQFPNYSSELNVNALLLGDSALYLCASSAPGDFLANTGELFFGEGSRLTVL.

This chain uses TRBV20-1 with TRBJ2-7; TRBD2 might be the D (5 bases). The CDR3 is 11 amino acids. V was pared by 6 bases and J by 3 bases, with 9 bases between. Germline V gives CDR1 DFQATT, CDR2 SNEGSKA (reference sequence). CDR3 sequence (DNA): TGCAGTGCCATACTAGGCTACGAGCAGTACTTC. It yields the protein CSAILGYEQYF.

This clonotype was observed a few times. One end of the junction fails to match germline, which may point to a read error. The chain couples TRBV29-1 to TRBJ2-1, with D possibly matching TRBD2 (5 bases). Per germline, CDR1 SQVTM and CDR2 ANQGSEA. This CDR3 region has 13 residues. The CDR3 DNA reads as TGCAGCCTTGAGCGGAATTCCTACAATGAGCAGTTCTTC. This sequence encodes CSLERNSYNEQFF.

This sequence joins TRBV3-1 and TRBJ2-7, with D perhaps matching TRBD2 (5 bases). Trimming pared 0 bases from V and 3 bases from J, leaving 15 bases between. The CDR3 length is 16 residues. Germline values: CDR1 LGHDT, CDR2 YNNKEL (reference sequence). The CDR3 coding sequence is TGTGCCAGCAGCCAAGATGCGGGCTCCCTCGACTACGAGCAGTACTTC. It yields the protein CASSQDAGSLDYEQYF.

This chain joins TRBV7-2 and TRBJ1-1; 7 bases match TRBD1. The CDR3 spans 15 residues. V lost 3 bases and J lost 0; bases outside the gene matches: 4. Germline CDR1 is SGHTA and CDR2 is FQGNSA. CDR3 sequence (DNA): TGTGCCAGCAGCTTTCAGGGGGGGATGAACACTGAAGCTTTCTTT. This sequence encodes CASSFQGGMNTEAFF.

The V and J genes are TRBV7-2 and TRBJ1-1; D unresolved. CDR1 is SGHTA, CDR2 FQGNSA, per germline. V was pared by 5 bases and J by 6 bases, with 16 bases between. The CDR3 is made up of 14 amino acids. The CDR3 coding sequence is TGTGCCAGCAGCCGACGCGAAACCGTACCTGAAGCTTTCTTT. The encoded protein is CASSRRETVPEAFF.

This chain joins TRBV15 and TRBJ1-1; D perhaps matches TRBD1 (5 bases). V was trimmed by 0 bases and J by 0 bases, leaving 8 bases between them. Germline assignment: CDR1 LNHNV and CDR2 YYDKDF (reference sequence). The CDR3 loop spans 15 amino acids. The CDR3 protein is CATSRDRGVNTEAFF. The CDR3 coding sequence is TGTGCCACCAGCAGAGATCGGGGGGTGAACACTGAAGCTTTCTTT.

This clonotype has more than one count but fewer than ten. The V and J genes are TRBV4-1 and TRBJ1-1, with D tentatively TRBD1 (5 bases). Germline assignment: CDR1 MGHRA and CDR2 YSYEKL. CDR3 length: 13 residues. V was cut by 0 bases and J by 4 bases, with 6 bases left in between. CDR3 protein: CASSQEGGTEAFF. Written as DNA, the CDR3 is TGCGCCAGCAGCCAAGAGGGGGGCACTGAAGCTTTCTTT.

This clonotype was seen a handful of times. This sequence joins TRBV3-1 and TRBJ2-1; 13 nucleotides align to TRBD2. CDR3 length: 15 residues. Germline values: CDR1 LGHDT, CDR2 YNNKEL (reference sequence). V shed 5 bases and J 10 bases; nucleotides not matched to a gene: 8. Here the CDR3 reads CASSALAGGPGEQFF. The CDR3 DNA follows: TGTGCCAGCAGCGCACTAGCGGGAGGGCCAGGGGAGCAGTTCTTC.

This clonotype was counted only a few times. V gene TRBV5-1 combines with J gene TRBJ2-7, with D unclear. Trimming removed 4 bases at V and 1 base at J, with 12 bases between. Germline V CDR1 and CDR2: SGHRS, YFSETQ. The CDR3 extends over 14 amino acids. The CDR3 DNA sequence: TGCGCCAGCAGCGTACGGACGGGTTCCTACGAGCAGTACTTC. Its protein product is CASSVRTGSYEQYF. Filled out from reference TRBV5-1 and TRBJ2-7, the complete variable domain reads KAGVTQTPRYLIKTRGQQVTLSCSPISGHRSVSWYQQTPGQGLQFLFEYFSETQRNKGNFPGRFSGRQFSNSRSEMNVSTLELGDSALYLCASSVRTGSYEQYFGPGTRLTVT.

This clonotype showed up just a few times. J is TRBJ2-2 and V is TRBV7-6; 10 bases align to TRBD1. Germline V gives CDR1 SGHVS, CDR2 FNYEAQ. The CDR3 length is 16 residues. V gave up 3 bases and J gave up 6 bases; unmatched junction bases: 7. The CDR3, as DNA: TGTGCCAGCAGCTTCGGCTCCGGGACAGGGGCCGGGGAGCTGTTTTTT. It codes for CASSFGSGTGAGELFF.

J is TRBJ1-1 and V is TRBV20-1; weak D call: TRBD1 (6 bases). Germline V gene sequence: CDR1 DFQATT, CDR2 SNEGSKA (reference sequence). The CDR3 consists of 16 residues. V dropped 3 bases and J dropped 5 bases, with 22 bases sitting between them. In nucleotides, the CDR3 is TGCAGTGCTAGGTTAACAGGGATCGGAGAGGGGACTGAAGCTTTCTTT. It specifies CSARLTGIGEGTEAFF.

This clonotype was seen only a few times. The chain recombines TRBV2 with TRBJ2-1; 7 bases fit TRBD2. Losses at the gene ends were 9 bases for V and 7 bases for J; bases not matched to a gene: 15. This CDR3 spans 15 amino acids. Germline CDR1 and CDR2: SNHLY and FYNNEI. For the CDR3, the DNA is TGTGCCAGGAGACGACTAGCTTGGTTATGGAATGAGCAGTTCTTC. This encodes CARRRLAWLWNEQFF.

This clonotype was observed a single time. This chain connects TRBV6-2 or TRBV6-3 to TRBJ1-1, with D hard to call. The CDR3 has 9 residues. V gave up 8 bases and J gave up 13 bases, with 11 bases separating them. Germline V gene data show CDR1 as MNHEY and CDR2 as SVGEGT. CDR3 loop: CASGLGHFF. CDR3 DNA: TGTGCCAGCGGGCTCGGGCATTTCTTT.

This clonotype was counted a few times. The chain recombines TRBV5-1 with TRBJ2-5; D is unclear. The CDR3 has 14 residues. V lost 0 bases and J lost 0, with 6 bases in between. Germline CDR1 SGHRS, CDR2 YFSETQ. The CDR3 sequence is CASSLDLYQETQYF. Here the CDR3 DNA reads TGCGCCAGCAGCTTGGACTTGTACCAAGAGACCCAGTACTTC. Complete variable domain (other parts from reference TRBV5-1 and TRBJ2-5): KAGVTQTPRYLIKTRGQQVTLSCSPISGHRSVSWYQQTPGQGLQFLFEYFSETQRNKGNFPGRFSGRQFSNSRSEMNVSTLELGDSALYLCASSLDLYQETQYFGPGTRLLVL.